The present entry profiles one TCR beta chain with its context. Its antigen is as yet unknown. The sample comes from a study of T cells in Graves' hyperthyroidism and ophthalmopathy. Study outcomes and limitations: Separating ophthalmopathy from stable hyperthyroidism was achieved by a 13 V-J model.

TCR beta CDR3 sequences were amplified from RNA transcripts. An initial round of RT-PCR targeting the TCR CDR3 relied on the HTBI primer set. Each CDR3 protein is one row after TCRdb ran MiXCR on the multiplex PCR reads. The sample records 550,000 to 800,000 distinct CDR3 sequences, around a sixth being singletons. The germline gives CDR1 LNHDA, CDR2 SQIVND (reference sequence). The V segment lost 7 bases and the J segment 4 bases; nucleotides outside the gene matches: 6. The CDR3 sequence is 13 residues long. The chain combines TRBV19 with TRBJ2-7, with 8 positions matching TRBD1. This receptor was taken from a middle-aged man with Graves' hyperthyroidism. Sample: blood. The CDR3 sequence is CASTGQGVYEQYF. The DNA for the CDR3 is TGTGCCAGTACAGGACAGGGCGTATACGAGCAGTACTTC.